This passage covers 15 T cell receptor beta chains from one sample sequenced in a study of blood T cell repertoires in COVID-19. Libraries were prepared by immunoSEQ multiplex PCR; TCRdb keeps only in-frame clonotypes and omits some of them. The repertoire holds tens of thousands of clones, with around four fifths as singletons. Sequencing used peripheral blood. The receptor source for this set is a human donor in a cohort sampled during active COVID-19.

V and J are TRBV24-1 and TRBJ1-2; D remains ambiguous. V was shortened by 9 bases and J by 0 bases, with 19 bases between the two germline ends. CDR1 KGHDR and CDR2 SFDVKD come from the germline V gene. The CDR3 is 16 residues long. The CDR3 loop is CATRRRRAVANYGYTF. DNA of the CDR3: TGTGCCACCCGACGGAGGAGGGCAGTAGCTAACTATGGCTACACCTTC.

V usage is TRBV11-2 and J usage is TRBJ2-2, with 7 bases identical to TRBD2. V shed 1 base, J shed 3 bases, and the junction held 8 bases outside the gene matches. The length of the CDR3 is 17 residues. Germline V gene data show CDR1 as SGHAT and CDR2 as FQNNGV. The CDR3 loop reads CASSLGELAAYTGELFF. CDR3 DNA: TGTGCCAGCAGCTTAGGGGAGCTAGCGGCGTACACCGGGGAGCTGTTTTTT.

In its sample, this clone was seen once. CDR3 sequence: CASSLGGRTGQETQYF. The CDR3 nucleotides are TGCGCCAGCAGCTTGGGAGGACGGACAGGGCAAGAGACCCAGTACTTC. The gene calls are TRBV5-1 and TRBJ2-5; 8 nucleotides line up with TRBD1. CDR1 SGHRS and CDR2 YFSETQ come from the germline V gene. The CDR3 spans 16 residues. V gave up 0 bases and J gave up 2 bases; unmatched junction bases: 6.

J is TRBJ1-5 and V is TRBV2, with 12 nucleotides matching TRBD1. CDR1 and CDR2 from the germline V gene are SNHLY and FYNNEI. Unmatched junction bases numbered 5, after V lost 6 bases and J lost 5 bases. This CDR3 has 15 amino acids. CDR3 nucleotides: TGTGCCAGCAGGGGACAGGGGGCCCAAGATCAGCCCCAGCATTTT. Encoded protein: CASRGQGAQDQPQHF.

The sample holds a few counts of this clone. This chain uses TRBV11-2 with TRBJ1-3, with a possible D match to TRBD1 (5 bases). The germline V gene has CDR1 SGHAT and CDR2 FQNNGV. Trimming pared 4 bases from V and 2 bases from J, leaving 15 bases between. The CDR3 totals 16 residues. This CDR3 is CASSSPTGRAGNTIYF. In DNA form, the CDR3 reads TGTGCCAGCAGCTCCCCCACGGGCAGGGCTGGAAACACCATATATTTT.

V gene TRBV18 combines with J gene TRBJ2-1; D is unclear. The CDR3 consists of 14 residues. Trimming left V 2 bases short and J 3 bases short, with 8 bases between. In germline, CDR1 is KGHSH, CDR2 LQKENI. CDR3 bases: TGTGCCAGCTCACCAGAGTTTTTCTACAATGAGCAGTTCTTC. Protein: CASSPEFFYNEQFF. The variable domain in full, completed from reference TRBV18 and TRBJ2-1, reads NAGVMQNPRHLVRRRGQEARLRCSPMKGHSHVYWYRQLPEEGLKFMVYLQKENIIDESGMPKERFSAEFPKEGPSILRIQQVVRGDSAAYFCASSPEFFYNEQFFGPGTRLTVL.

This chain uses TRBV7-8 with TRBJ2-1; tentative D call: TRBD2 (6 bases). Germline CDR1 is SGHVS and CDR2 is FQNEAQ. V dropped 2 bases and J dropped 10 bases, with 9 bases sitting between them. The CDR3 is 12 amino acids. As DNA, the CDR3 is TGTGCCAGCAGCTTAATGGGACTCGAGCAGTTCTTC. It encodes CASSLMGLEQFF.

The rearrangement links TRBV25-1 to TRBJ1-2; 7 bases are a match to TRBD1. Trimming removed 2 bases from V and 4 bases from J; junction bases left unmatched: 10. Germline CDR1 reads MGHDK; CDR2 reads SYGVNS. The CDR3 is 16 amino acids. The CDR3 region is CASSEPTGTEVYGYTF. Written as DNA, the CDR3 is TGTGCCAGCAGTGAACCTACCGGGACAGAGGTCTATGGCTACACCTTC.

This rearrangement joins TRBV5-1 to TRBJ2-3; D is undetermined. The germline CDR1 and CDR2 sequences are SGHRS and YFSETQ. V lost 1 base and J 4 bases, leaving 7 bases between the germline ends. The CDR3 contains 13 residues. The CDR3 sequence is CASSLISADTQYF. The CDR3 DNA follows: TGCGCCAGCAGCTTGATCTCCGCAGATACGCAGTATTTT.

The CDR3 protein is CASSRFEGLLGSSSYEQYF. The CDR3 region has the DNA TGCGCCAGCAGCCGCTTTGAGGGCCTCCTTGGGTCGAGCTCCTACGAGCAGTACTTC. V gene TRBV5-1 combines with J gene TRBJ2-7, with D perhaps TRBD2 (5 bases). V dropped 4 bases and J dropped 0 bases, with 26 bases sitting between them. In germline, CDR1 is SGHRS, CDR2 YFSETQ. This CDR3 is built from 19 residues.

The count of this clone is one. The chain has TRBV6-5 and TRBJ1-2; D remains unclear. Looked up from germline, CDR1 is MNHEY and CDR2 is SVGAGI. The CDR3 has 14 residues. The ends were cut back, 5 bases at V and 0 bases at J, with 10 bases in the middle. The CDR3 nucleotides are TGTGCCAGCAGTAGAACAGCTTCTAACTATGGCTACACCTTC. Protein product: CASSRTASNYGYTF.

The V and J genes are TRBV11-1 and TRBJ1-1, with D uncertain. V was cut by 5 bases and J by 1 base, with 8 bases left in between. The V gene's germline CDR1 is SGHAT and CDR2 FQDESV (reference sequence). The CDR3 runs to 13 residues. CDR3 residues: CASSLGQNTEAFF. DNA for the CDR3: TGTGCCAGCAGCCTTGGGCAGAACACTGAAGCTTTCTTT.

This clone has a handful of counts. The rearrangement joins TRBV4-1 to TRBJ1-5; TRBD1 agrees at 7 bases. The V and J ends lost 4 bases and 7 bases, in that order; junction bases with no gene match: 10. Germline CDR1 and CDR2: MGHRA and YSYEKL. The CDR3 is 15 amino acids. CDR3 amino acids: CASSPYGQEGQPQHF. CDR3 nucleotide sequence: TGCGCCAGCAGCCCCTACGGACAGGAAGGGCAGCCCCAGCATTTT.

This chain joins TRBV18 and TRBJ2-7; 8 nucleotides match TRBD2. In germline, CDR1 is KGHSH, CDR2 LQKENI. J lost 3 bases, V lost 0 bases, and 4 bases had no gene match. This CDR3 is built from 15 residues. In nucleotides, the CDR3 is TGTGCCAGCTCACCACCGAGCCGGGGGGGCTACGAGCAGTACTTC. Residues: CASSPPSRGGYEQYF.

The rearrangement joins TRBV20-1 to TRBJ1-1, with unresolved D. Germline V gene data show CDR1 as DFQATT and CDR2 as SNEGSKA (reference sequence). The CDR3 extends over 13 amino acids. Trimming shortened V by 3 bases and J by 3 bases, and 11 bases separated the two germline ends. CDR3 amino acids: CSASRYYDTEAFF. CDR3 in DNA: TGCAGTGCTAGTCGTTACTATGACACTGAAGCTTTCTTT.